One and the same sample provided the 10 T cell receptor beta chains below, sequenced in a study of tumor-infiltrating lymphocytes in glioblastoma multiforme. Three nested ARM-PCR rounds with V-beta and C-beta primers built TCRB libraries. One entry per CDR3 protein results from TCRdb running MiXCR on the multiplex PCR reads. Of about 9,600 distinct CDR3 sequences listed, just over 65% were seen once; the top ten hold roughly 56%. The specimen sequenced was brain tumor tissue. These receptors were collected from a male donor with glioblastoma.

The chain recombines TRBV7-9 with TRBJ2-7; 10 bases match TRBD1. With V trimmed by 6 bases and J by 6 bases, 2 bases remained unmatched. The CDR3 covers 12 residues. Germline assignment: CDR1 SEHNR and CDR2 FQNEAQ (reference sequence). The CDR3 loop reads CASRGQGGEQYF. The CDR3 DNA follows: TGTGCCAGCAGAGGACAGGGGGGCGAGCAGTACTTC.

This clonotype ranks as medium-sized (0.01 to 0.1%). The chain combines TRBV10-3 with TRBJ2-5; D might be TRBD1 (6 bases). V was cut by 2 bases and J by 1 base, with 17 bases left in between. Germline loops: CDR1 ENHRY, CDR2 SYGVKD. This CDR3 region has 17 residues. CDR3 DNA sequence: TGTGCCATCAGTGAGATTGTAGGCAGGGGTGCCCAAGAGACCCAGTACTTC. It codes for CAISEIVGRGAQETQYF.

This sequence joins TRBV28 and TRBJ1-3; D perhaps matches TRBD1 (5 bases). Trimming shortened V by 1 base and J by 3 bases, and 10 bases separated the two germline ends. Germline V gene lookup returns CDR1 MDHEN and CDR2 SYDVKM. The CDR3 runs 15 residues. The CDR3 spells CASSLLPRDGNTIYF. Written as DNA, the CDR3 is TGTGCCAGCAGTTTATTGCCCAGGGATGGAAACACCATATATTTT.

V is TRBV12-3 or TRBV12-4 and J is TRBJ2-5; the D gene is possibly TRBD2 (6 bases). Trimming removed 6 bases at V and 5 bases at J, with 13 bases between. The CDR3 covers 13 residues. CDR3 residues: CASSGTGGETQYF. The CDR3 DNA reads TGTGCCAGCAGCGGGACCGGGGGTGAGACCCAGTACTTC.

The chain couples TRBV6-5 to TRBJ2-1; D is undetermined. Trimming cost V 0 bases and J 2 bases, with 8 bases left between them. Germline CDR1 and CDR2: MNHEY and SVGAGI. There are 15 residues in the CDR3. The CDR3: CASSYSGSPYNEQFF. The CDR3 DNA sequence: TGTGCCAGCAGTTACTCAGGCTCGCCCTACAATGAGCAGTTCTTC.

The chain employs TRBV11-2 and TRBJ2-3; 14 bases line up with TRBD2. Germline loops: CDR1 SGHAT, CDR2 FQNNGV. The V segment lost 1 base and the J segment 8 bases; nucleotides outside the gene matches: 5. CDR3 size: 16 residues. The CDR3 sequence is CASSLAGLAGGPTQYF. The CDR3 coding sequence is TGTGCCAGCAGCTTAGCTGGACTAGCGGGAGGTCCTACGCAGTATTTT.

About this clonotype itself: One end of the junction is discordant with germline, which a read error may explain. The V and J genes are TRBV5-6 and TRBJ1-2, with 9 bases matching TRBD1. Per germline, CDR1 SGHDT and CDR2 YYEEEE. The CDR3 is 14 amino acids. The CDR3 spells CASRVTGGAAGYTF. As DNA, the CDR3 is TGTGCCAGCAGAGTAACAGGGGGCGCAGCTGGCTATACCTTC. The complete variable domain, with remaining parts taken from reference TRBV5-6 and TRBJ1-2, reads DAGVTQSPTHLIKTRGQQVTLRCSPKSGHDTVSWYQQALGQGPQFIFQYYEEEERQRGNFPDRFSGHQFPNYSSELNVNALLLGDSALYLCASRVTGGAAGYTFGSGTRLTVV.

The chain is built from TRBV7-2 and TRBJ2-1; D is unclear. This CDR3 has 14 residues. V dropped 2 bases and J dropped 6 bases, with 11 bases sitting between them. Looked up from germline, CDR1 is SGHTA and CDR2 is FQGNSA. CDR3 DNA: TGTGCCAGCAGCTTAACAGTGACCGTCAATGAGCAGTTCTTC. Translated: CASSLTVTVNEQFF.

This chain joins TRBV10-2 and TRBJ2-1; the D gene is possibly TRBD2 (5 bases). This CDR3 comprises 12 residues. Between the trimmed V and J ends, which lost 2 bases and 7 bases, there was a span of 6 bases. Per the germline V gene, CDR1 is WSHSY and CDR2 is SAAADI. CDR3 sequence reads: CASSEPGNEQFF. DNA of the CDR3: TGCGCCAGCAGTGAGCCGGGAAATGAGCAGTTCTTC.

Worth noting for this clonotype: A read error may account for a junction end that differs from germline. This chain joins TRBV20-1 and TRBJ2-1; tentatively, D is TRBD1 (5 bases). The V gene's germline CDR1 is DFQATT and CDR2 SNEGSKA (reference sequence). This CDR3 contains 14 residues. This CDR3 is CSARDGASNNEQFF. Written as DNA, the CDR3 is TGCAGTGCTAGAGATGGGGCCTCCAACAATGAGCAGTTCTTC.